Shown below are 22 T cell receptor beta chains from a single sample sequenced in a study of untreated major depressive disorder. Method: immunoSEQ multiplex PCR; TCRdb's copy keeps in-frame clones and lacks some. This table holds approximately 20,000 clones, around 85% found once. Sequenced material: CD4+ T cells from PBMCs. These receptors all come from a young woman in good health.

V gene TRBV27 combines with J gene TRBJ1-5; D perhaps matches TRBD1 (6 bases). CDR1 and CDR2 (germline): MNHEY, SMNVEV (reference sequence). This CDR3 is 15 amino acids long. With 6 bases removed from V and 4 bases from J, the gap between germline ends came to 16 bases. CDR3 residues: CASSLQGLGNQPQHF. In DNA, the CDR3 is TGTGCCAGCAGCCTCCAGGGGTTAGGGAATCAGCCCCAGCATTTT.

The CDR3, as DNA: TGTGCCAGCTCACCACCCGGACAGGGAGGCCCCTATGGCTACACCTTC. This sequence encodes CASSPPGQGGPYGYTF. The chain employs TRBV18 and TRBJ1-2; 8 nucleotides line up with TRBD1. CDR3 length: 16 amino acids. V shed 0 bases, J shed 4 bases, and the junction held 7 bases outside the gene matches. CDR1 and CDR2 from the germline V gene are KGHSH and LQKENI.

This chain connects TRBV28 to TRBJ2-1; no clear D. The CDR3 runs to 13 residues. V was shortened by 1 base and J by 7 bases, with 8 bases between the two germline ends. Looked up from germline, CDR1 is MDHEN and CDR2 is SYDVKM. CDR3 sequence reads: CASSLFGVNEQFF. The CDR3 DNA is TGTGCCAGCAGTTTATTTGGGGTTAATGAGCAGTTCTTC.

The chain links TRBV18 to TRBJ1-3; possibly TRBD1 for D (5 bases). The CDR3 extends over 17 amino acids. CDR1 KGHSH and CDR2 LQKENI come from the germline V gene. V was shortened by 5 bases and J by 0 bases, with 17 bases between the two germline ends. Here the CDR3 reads CASSFSGGVNSGNTIYF. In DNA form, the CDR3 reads TGTGCCAGCTCATTCTCCGGGGGGGTCAACTCTGGAAACACCATATATTTT.

In DNA, the CDR3 is TGTGCCAGCAGGCGACTGGGCGGCAATGAGCAGTTCTTC. Translation: CASRRLGGNEQFF. This rearrangement joins TRBV6-5 to TRBJ2-1; D gene uncertain. This CDR3 is 13 amino acids long. Germline CDR1 MNHEY, CDR2 SVGAGI. Trimming removed 6 bases at V and 6 bases at J, with 12 bases between.

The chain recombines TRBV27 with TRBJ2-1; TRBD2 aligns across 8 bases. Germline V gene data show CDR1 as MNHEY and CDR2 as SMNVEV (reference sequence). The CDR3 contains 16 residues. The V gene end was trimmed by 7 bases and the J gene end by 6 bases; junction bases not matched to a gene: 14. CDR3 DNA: TGTGCCAGCAACCCACAGGGTTTAGCGGGAACCAATGAGCAGTTCTTC. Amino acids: CASNPQGLAGTNEQFF.

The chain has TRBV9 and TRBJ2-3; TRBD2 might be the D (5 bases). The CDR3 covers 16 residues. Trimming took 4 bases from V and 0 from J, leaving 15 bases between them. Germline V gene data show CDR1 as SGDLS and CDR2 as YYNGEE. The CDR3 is CASSPGSRASTDTQYF. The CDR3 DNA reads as TGTGCCAGCAGCCCGGGATCTAGGGCGAGCACAGATACGCAGTATTTT.

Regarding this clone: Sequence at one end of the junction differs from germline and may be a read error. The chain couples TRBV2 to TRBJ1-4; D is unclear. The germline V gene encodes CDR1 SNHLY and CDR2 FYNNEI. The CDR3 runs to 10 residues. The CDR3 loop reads CASSRGPVHF. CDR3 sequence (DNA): TGTGCCAGCAGTAGAGGGCCTGTACATTTT.

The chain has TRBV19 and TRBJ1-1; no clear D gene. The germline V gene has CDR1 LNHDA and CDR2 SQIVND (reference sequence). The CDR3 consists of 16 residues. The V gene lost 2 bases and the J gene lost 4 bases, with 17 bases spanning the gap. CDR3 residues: CASSILTLTQPTEAFF. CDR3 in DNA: TGTGCCAGTAGTATACTTACCCTAACCCAGCCCACTGAAGCTTTCTTT.

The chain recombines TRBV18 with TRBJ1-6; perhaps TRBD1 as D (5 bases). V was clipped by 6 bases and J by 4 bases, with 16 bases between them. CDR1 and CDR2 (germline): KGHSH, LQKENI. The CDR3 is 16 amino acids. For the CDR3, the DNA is TGTGCCAGCTCTGCCTCGAAGGACATGTATAATTCACCCCTCCACTTT. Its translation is CASSASKDMYNSPLHF.

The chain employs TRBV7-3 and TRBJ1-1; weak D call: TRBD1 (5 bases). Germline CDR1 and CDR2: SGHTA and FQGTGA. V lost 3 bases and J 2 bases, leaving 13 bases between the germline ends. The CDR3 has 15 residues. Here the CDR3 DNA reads TGTGCCAGCAGCTTGGGTCGGGGCGCTAACACTGAAGCTTTCTTT. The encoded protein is CASSLGRGANTEAFF.

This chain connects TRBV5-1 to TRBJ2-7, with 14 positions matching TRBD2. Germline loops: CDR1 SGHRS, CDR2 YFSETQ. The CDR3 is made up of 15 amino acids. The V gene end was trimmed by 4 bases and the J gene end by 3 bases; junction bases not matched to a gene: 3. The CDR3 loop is CASSGGLAGVYEQYF. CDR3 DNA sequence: TGCGCCAGCAGCGGGGGACTAGCGGGAGTCTACGAGCAGTACTTC.

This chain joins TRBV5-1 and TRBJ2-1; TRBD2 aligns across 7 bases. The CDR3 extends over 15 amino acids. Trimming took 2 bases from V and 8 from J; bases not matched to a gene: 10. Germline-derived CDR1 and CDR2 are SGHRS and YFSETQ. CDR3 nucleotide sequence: TGCGCCAGCAGCTTAGGGACTCATGGGAGGGATGAGCAGTTCTTC. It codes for CASSLGTHGRDEQFF.

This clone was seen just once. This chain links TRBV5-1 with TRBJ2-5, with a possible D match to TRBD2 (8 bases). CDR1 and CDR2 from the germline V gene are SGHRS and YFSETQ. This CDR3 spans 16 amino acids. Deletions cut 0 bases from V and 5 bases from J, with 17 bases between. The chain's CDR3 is CASSLEGAGGEETQYF. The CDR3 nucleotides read TGCGCCAGCAGCTTGGAGGGGGCGGGAGGTGAGGAGACCCAGTACTTC.

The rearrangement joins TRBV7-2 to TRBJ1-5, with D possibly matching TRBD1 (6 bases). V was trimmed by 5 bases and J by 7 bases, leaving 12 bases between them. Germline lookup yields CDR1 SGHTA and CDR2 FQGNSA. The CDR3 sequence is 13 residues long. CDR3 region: CASSLNREQPQHF. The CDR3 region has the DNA TGTGCCAGCAGCCTCAACAGGGAGCAGCCCCAGCATTTT.

The CDR3 is CASSLTVGGNTIYF. The CDR3 region has the DNA TGCGCCAGCAGCTTGACCGTCGGTGGAAACACCATATATTTT. The chain recombines TRBV5-1 with TRBJ1-3; unclear D gene. CDR3 length: 14 residues. Looked up from germline, CDR1 is SGHRS and CDR2 is YFSETQ. The V end lost 1 base, the J end lost 3 bases, and 8 bases lay between the germline ends.

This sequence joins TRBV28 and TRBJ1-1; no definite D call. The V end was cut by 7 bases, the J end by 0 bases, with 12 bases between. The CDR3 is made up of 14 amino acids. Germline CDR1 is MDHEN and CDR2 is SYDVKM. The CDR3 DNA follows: TGTGCCAGCAAAATCGCTACCTTGAACACTGAAGCTTTCTTT. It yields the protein CASKIATLNTEAFF. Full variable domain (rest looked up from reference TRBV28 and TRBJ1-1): DVKVTQSSRYLVKRTGEKVFLECVQDMDHENMFWYRQDPGLGLRLIYFSYDVKMKEKGDIPEGYSVSREKKERFSLILESASTNQTSMYLCASKIATLNTEAFFGQGTRLTVV.

For the CDR3, the DNA is TGTGCCAGCAGCTTAGCGAGGGTCGGGGAGACCCAGTACTTC. Its protein is CASSLARVGETQYF. The chain is built from TRBV7-2 and TRBJ2-5; TRBD2 is a possible D gene (5 bases). This CDR3 is 14 amino acids long. The germline gives CDR1 SGHTA, CDR2 FQGNSA. V lost 0 bases and J lost 5, with 10 bases in between.

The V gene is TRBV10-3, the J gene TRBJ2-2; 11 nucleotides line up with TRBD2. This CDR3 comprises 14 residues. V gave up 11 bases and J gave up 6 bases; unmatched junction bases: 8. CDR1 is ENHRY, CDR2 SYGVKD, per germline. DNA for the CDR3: TGTGCCGCTACTAGCGGGAGTTGGTCCGGGGAGCTGTTTTTT. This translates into CAATSGSWSGELFF.

CDR3: CASSVGDNYGYTF. DNA for the CDR3: TGTGCCAGCAGCGTAGGAGATAACTATGGCTACACCTTC. This chain connects TRBV9 to TRBJ1-2; no definite D call. Germline V gene lookup returns CDR1 SGDLS and CDR2 YYNGEE. V shed 0 bases and J shed 1 base, with 4 bases lying between them. The CDR3 is made up of 13 amino acids.

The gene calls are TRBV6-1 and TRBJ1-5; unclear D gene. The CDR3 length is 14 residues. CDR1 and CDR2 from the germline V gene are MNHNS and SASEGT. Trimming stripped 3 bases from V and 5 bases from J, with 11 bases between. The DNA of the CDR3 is TGTGCCAGCAGTGAGCAGGCGTTTCATCAGCCCCAGCATTTT. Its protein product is CASSEQAFHQPQHF.

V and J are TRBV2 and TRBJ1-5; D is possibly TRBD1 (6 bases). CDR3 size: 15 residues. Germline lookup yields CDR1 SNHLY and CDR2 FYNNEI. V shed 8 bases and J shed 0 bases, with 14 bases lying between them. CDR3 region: CASRRDTNSNQPQHF. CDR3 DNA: TGTGCCAGCCGCCGGGACACCAATAGCAATCAGCCCCAGCATTTT.